Following are 18 T cell receptor beta chains from one sample sequenced in a study of T cell responses to AZD1222 COVID-19 vaccine. Some clones are missing from TCRdb's copy, which holds only in-frame ones; the method was immunoSEQ multiplex PCR. In the table there are about 62,000 clones, roughly 80% of which are singletons. The sample in question was peripheral blood, obtained on day 0 of AZD1222 vaccination. These receptors originate from an adult in good health.

This chain joins TRBV18 and TRBJ1-3; D gene ambiguous. With 4 bases removed from V and 2 bases from J, the gap between germline ends came to 12 bases. Germline V lookup: CDR1 KGHSH, CDR2 LQKENI. The CDR3 is 15 amino acids. Written as DNA, the CDR3 is TGTGCCAGCTCACGCTCCGCCGGCGCTGGAAACACCATATATTTT. It translates to CASSRSAGAGNTIYF.

This clone occurred once. The chain is built from TRBV11-2 and TRBJ1-5; maybe TRBD1 (5 bases). Looked up from germline, CDR1 is SGHAT and CDR2 is FQNNGV. The CDR3 contains 14 residues. V was pared by 3 bases and J by 2 bases, with 8 bases between. CDR3 in amino acids: CASSLGVGNQPQHF. In DNA, the CDR3 is TGTGCCAGCAGCTTGGGGGTAGGCAATCAGCCCCAGCATTTT. The full variable domain, in which reference TRBV11-2 and TRBJ1-5 provide the parts outside the CDR3, is EAGVAQSPRYKIIEKRQSVAFWCNPISGHATLYWYQQILGQGPKLLIQFQNNGVVDDSQLPKDRFSAERLKGVDSTLKIQPAKLEDSAVYLCASSLGVGNQPQHFGDGTRLSIL.

This chain joins TRBV4-2 and TRBJ1-4; the match to TRBD1 covers 7 bases. The CDR3 covers 17 residues. J gave up 6 bases and V 1 base, and 11 bases lay outside the gene matches. From germline, CDR1 is LGHNA and CDR2 YNFKEQ. This CDR3 reads CASSQVNGWGQHEKLFF. The CDR3 DNA sequence: TGTGCCAGCAGCCAAGTAAATGGGTGGGGACAGCATGAAAAACTGTTTTTT.

V gene TRBV4-1 combines with J gene TRBJ1-1, with D perhaps matching TRBD1 (6 bases). With 1 base removed from V and 3 bases from J, the gap between germline ends came to 18 bases. Germline values: CDR1 MGHRA, CDR2 YSYEKL. This CDR3 has 17 residues. The CDR3 bases are TGCGCCAGCAGCCAAGCAATCTCACAGGGTGGGGACACTGAAGCTTTCTTT. Protein: CASSQAISQGGDTEAFF.

The chain is built from TRBV5-3 and TRBJ1-5; maybe TRBD1 (5 bases). TRBV5-3 is assigned to the ORF class and has an uncertain function. The CDR3 has 15 residues. The V end was cut by 0 bases, the J end by 0 bases, with 7 bases between. The chain's CDR3 is CARSLGTGSNQPQHF. The DNA of the CDR3 is TGTGCCAGAAGCTTGGGAACAGGTAGCAATCAGCCCCAGCATTTT.

The chain joins TRBV18 to TRBJ1-5, with D maybe TRBD1 (6 bases). This CDR3 is 12 amino acids long. Germline V gene sequence: CDR1 KGHSH, CDR2 LQKENI. The V end was cut by 4 bases, the J end by 12 bases, with 13 bases between. CDR3 in DNA: TGTGCCAGCTCACAGGATACAGGGCTCCAGCATTTT. It codes for CASSQDTGLQHF.

The genes are TRBV5-1 and TRBJ2-5; perhaps TRBD1 as D (5 bases). The CDR3 spans 14 residues. V was trimmed by 0 bases and J by 3 bases, leaving 9 bases between them. The germline V gene has CDR1 SGHRS and CDR2 YFSETQ. CDR3 sequence: CASSLASGKETQYF. CDR3 in DNA: TGCGCCAGCAGCTTGGCTTCAGGGAAAGAGACCCAGTACTTC.

The rearrangement uses TRBV7-2 and TRBJ2-1; possible D gene TRBD2, 5 bases. The germline V and J ends were trimmed by 2 bases and 9 bases, with 11 bases remaining between them. CDR3 length: 13 amino acids. Per germline, CDR1 SGHTA and CDR2 FQGNSA. CDR3 protein: CASSLLAGSEQFF. In nucleotides, the CDR3 is TGTGCCAGCAGCTTACTCGCGGGTAGTGAGCAGTTCTTC.

CDR3 sequence reads: CASSLGGAGRMYEQYF. The CDR3, as DNA: TGTGCCAGCAGTTTAGGGGGGGCAGGGAGGATGTACGAGCAGTACTTC. This rearrangement joins TRBV28 to TRBJ2-7, with D maybe TRBD2 (7 bases). The CDR3 is 16 residues long. In germline, CDR1 is MDHEN, CDR2 SYDVKM. Trimming cost V 2 bases and J 4 bases, with 18 bases left between them.

This clone has only one observation. The chain recombines TRBV6-6 with TRBJ1-1, with D perhaps matching TRBD1 (5 bases). The CDR3 contains 14 residues. V gave up 3 bases and J gave up 2 bases, with 10 bases separating them. In germline, CDR1 is MNHNY, CDR2 SVGAGI (reference sequence). This CDR3 reads CASSYDQGNTEAFF. The CDR3, as DNA: TGTGCCAGCAGTTATGACCAGGGCAACACTGAAGCTTTCTTT.

The chain is built from TRBV7-9 and TRBJ2-7; D might be TRBD1 (6 bases). V was shortened by 10 bases and J by 0 bases, with 10 bases between the two germline ends. Per germline, CDR1 SEHNR and CDR2 FQNEAQ (reference sequence). The CDR3 spans 12 residues. CDR3 in DNA: TGTGCCATCGAAGGGGGCTCCTACGAGCAGTACTTC. Protein product: CAIEGGSYEQYF.

The chain uses TRBV2 and TRBJ1-1, with D unresolved. The CDR3 sequence is 14 residues long. Trimming left V 6 bases short and J 2 bases short, with 13 bases between. CDR1 SNHLY and CDR2 FYNNEI come from the germline V gene. The CDR3 loop is CASSPFSGNTEAFF. CDR3 in DNA: TGTGCCAGCAGCCCCTTCTCGGGAAACACTGAAGCTTTCTTT.

The chain joins TRBV19 to TRBJ2-5, with D possibly TRBD2 on 7 matching bases. This CDR3 has 14 amino acids. Germline assignment: CDR1 LNHDA and CDR2 SQIVND (reference sequence). The V and J ends lost 3 bases and 7 bases respectively, with 15 bases between them. The CDR3 sequence is CASSITGGSGTQYF. The CDR3 DNA reads as TGTGCCAGTAGTATTACGGGGGGCTCTGGGACCCAGTACTTC.

This chain links TRBV5-1 with TRBJ1-1; 12 nucleotides agree with TRBD1. V lost 3 bases, J lost 0 bases, and 12 bases stayed unmatched. There are 19 residues in the CDR3. Per germline, CDR1 SGHRS and CDR2 YFSETQ. DNA of the CDR3: TGCGCCAGCAGCTGGGGCCCCGGGACAGGGGGCCGGATGAACACTGAAGCTTTCTTT. Amino acid sequence: CASSWGPGTGGRMNTEAFF.

The table lists this clone with a few counts. The DNA for the CDR3 is TGTGCCAGCAGCCAAGAGTCGTACAATGAGCAGTTCTTC. This sequence encodes CASSQESYNEQFF. V usage is TRBV5-5 and J usage is TRBJ2-1; D gene unclear. This CDR3 has 13 residues. V was cut by 4 bases and J by 4 bases, with 9 bases left in between. Looked up from germline, CDR1 is SGHKS and CDR2 is YYEKEE (reference sequence). The full variable domain, rest sourced from reference TRBV5-5 and TRBJ2-1, is DAGVTQSPTHLIKTRGQQVTLRCSPISGHKSVSWYQQVLGQGPQFIFQYYEKEERGRGNFPDRFSARQFPNYSSELNVNALLLGDSALYLCASSQESYNEQFFGPGTRLTVL.

CDR3 coding DNA: TGTGCCAGCAGCCGACGGGGGGCCCACTACGAGCAGTACTTC. Its protein is CASSRRGAHYEQYF. The V gene is TRBV7-9, the J gene TRBJ2-7; D may be TRBD2 (7 bases). Deletions cut 5 bases from V and 3 bases from J, with 14 bases between. CDR1 SEHNR and CDR2 FQNEAQ come from the germline V gene (reference sequence). This CDR3 is 14 amino acids long.

The chain couples TRBV28 to TRBJ2-7, with D maybe TRBD2 (7 bases). The V end lost 2 bases, the J end lost 0 bases, and 11 bases lay between the germline ends. This CDR3 has 15 amino acids. Germline V gene lookup returns CDR1 MDHEN and CDR2 SYDVKM. The CDR3 protein is CASSLAGASSYEQYF. CDR3 bases: TGTGCCAGCAGTTTAGCGGGGGCCAGCTCCTACGAGCAGTACTTC.

In this sample, this clone is medium-sized. This chain joins TRBV11-2 and TRBJ1-1, with a tentative D call TRBD1 (5 bases). The CDR3 runs 13 residues. Per germline, CDR1 SGHAT and CDR2 FQNNGV. V dropped 0 bases and J dropped 8 bases, with 10 bases sitting between them. In DNA form, the CDR3 reads TGTGCCAGCAGCTTAGATCTTGGGGCAGAAGCTTTCTTT. Its translation is CASSLDLGAEAFF.